The rows below give T cell receptor beta chains drawn from one sample of a study of T cell responses to AZD1222 COVID-19 vaccine. Clones were sequenced by immunoSEQ multiplex PCR, and TCRdb holds only the in-frame ones, with some missing. The repertoire has about 140,000 clones, almost 95% of them found once; the top ten carry about a tenth. Sequences were derived from peripheral blood, sampled 28 days after the second AZD1222 dose. Receptors originate from an adult who received the AZD1222 COVID-19 vaccine. Both conserved end residues are part of each CDR3.

V,J,length,CDR3
TRBV4-1,TRBJ1-4,15,CASSPWTGTNEKLFF
TRBV5-1,TRBJ2-3,13,CASRGRDTDTQYF
TRBV27,TRBJ1-5,16,CASSLSRTGSRQPQHF
TRBV5-5,TRBJ1-5,16,CASSQQGEVSNQPQHF
TRBV12-3/TRBV12-4,TRBJ1-2,13,CASSRALNYGYTF
TRBV6-5,TRBJ1-1,16,CASSFLMGGGDTEAFF
TRBV7-2,TRBJ1-2,15,CASSSSGTANYGYTF
TRBV4-3,TRBJ1-1,14,CASSPGVRNTEAFF
TRBV4-3,TRBJ1-1,17,CASSASPGQIMNTEAFF
TRBV19,TRBJ1-2,14,CASNFWGTGNGYTF
TRBV2,TRBJ2-1,15,CASKGGTSGTNEQFF
TRBV24-1,TRBJ2-2,16,CATSDPRGPHTGELFF
TRBV3-1/TRBV3-2,TRBJ1-2,12,CASGRRDHGYTF
TRBV6-2/TRBV6-3,TRBJ2-5,16,CASSYSGGLGQETQYF
TRBV12-5,TRBJ2-5,11,CASGLEETQYF
TRBV7-2,TRBJ2-1,13,CASSSLHGNEQFF
TRBV7-9,TRBJ1-4,15,CASSFFGGDNEKLFF
TRBV5-1,TRBJ1-2,17,CASSLELGPRGNYGYTF
TRBV6-5,TRBJ1-1,13,CASNQVDSTEAFF
TRBV2,TRBJ1-2,13,CASSQDRGDGYTF
TRBV7-2,TRBJ2-5,16,CASGTRPWAYQETQYF
TRBV7-9,TRBJ1-2,16,CASSLSTTGGGYGYTF
TRBV7-9,TRBJ2-5,13,CASNPQTQETQYF
TRBV12-3/TRBV12-4,TRBJ1-2,13,CASSPGGRGGYTF
TRBV6-1,TRBJ1-2,16,CASSEAGTGSRYGYTF
TRBV19,TRBJ1-5,15,CASSRLGNSNQPQHF
TRBV11-3,TRBJ2-7,13,CASSLDGRDEQYF
TRBV19,TRBJ2-2,13,CACPGMNTGELFF
TRBV18,TRBJ2-5,14,CASSPSTVAETQYF
TRBV6-5,TRBJ2-3,14,CTSGLGLDADTQYF
TRBV24-1,TRBJ2-2,17,CATSDAGTSGRVGELFF
TRBV4-1,TRBJ1-1,16,CASSQEGFRANTEAFF